This T cell receptor (beta chain) was obtained from a study of blood T cell repertoires in COVID-19. Looking at the study overall: Spain, Italy and the United States supplied samples that represented acute and convalescent COVID-19. Sample material is recorded as cDNA or gDNA derived from T cells, B-cell-depleted T cells, or PBMCs.

V was clipped by 0 bases and J by 3 bases; unmatched bases: 12. This CDR3 has 21 amino acids. Germline V gene sequence: CDR1 MNHEY, CDR2 SVGEGT. This clone was seen only once. Repertoires were generated with immunoSEQ multiplex PCR, while TCRdb's copy carries only in-frame clones and drops some. The profile shows around 370,000 clones, approximately 89% of them singletons. The V gene is TRBV6-2 or TRBV6-3, the J gene TRBJ2-2, with 14 bases matching TRBD2. The sequenced sample was peripheral blood. The clonotype originates from a woman aged 18-29 years who had recovered from COVID-19. The DNA of the CDR3 is TGTGCCAGCAGTTACTCGACATCCGGGACTAGCGGGGGTTGGGACACCGGGGAGCTGTTTTTT. Encoded protein: CASSYSTSGTSGGWDTGELFF.